Below, 28 T cell receptor beta chains from the same sample are listed, as sequenced in a study of Ad26.COV2.S vaccination and SARS-CoV-2 variants. The protocol was immunoSEQ multiplex PCR, while the TCRdb copy is restricted to in-frame clones and leaves out a portion. Of over 400,000 clones in the sample, about 90% were seen once. Specified treatment: some 19 received Ad26.COV2.S at low or high dose, single or two shots; a few received placebo; per-sample allocation not given. Vaccine and placebo recipients were sampled on day 63 after the first injection. Source: peripheral blood, taken in a trial of Ad26.COV2.S vaccine versus placebo. The receptor set was obtained from a person aged 18-60 years who received the Ad26.COV2.S COVID-19 vaccine or a placebo.

This clone was observed a handful of times. V usage is TRBV19 and J usage is TRBJ1-1; D call uncertain. Germline values: CDR1 LNHDA, CDR2 SQIVND (reference sequence). The V and J ends lost 6 bases and 3 bases respectively, with 11 bases between them. CDR3 size: 13 residues. The CDR3 reads CASRTRGDTEAFF. Here the CDR3 DNA reads TGTGCCAGTAGAACCCGTGGGGACACTGAAGCTTTCTTT.

This clone appeared once. This chain joins TRBV12-3 or TRBV12-4 and TRBJ1-5; D gene ambiguous. The CDR3 covers 13 residues. With 6 bases removed from V and 0 bases from J, the gap between germline ends came to 6 bases. CDR3 in DNA: TGTGCCAGCAGCAGGTATAGCAATCAGCCCCAGCATTTT. This translates into CASSRYSNQPQHF.

The chain couples TRBV10-3 to TRBJ2-7; TRBD2 agrees at 9 bases. There are 14 residues in the CDR3. Germline assignment: CDR1 ENHRY and CDR2 SYGVKD. Unmatched junction bases numbered 9, after V lost 7 bases and J lost 5 bases. This chain's CDR3 is CAITSSGAPDEQYF. CDR3 DNA sequence: TGTGCCATCACCTCTAGCGGGGCCCCGGACGAGCAGTACTTC.

CDR3 bases: TGTGCCAGCAGCCAACTGGAGGGGACAGGGTACAACGAGCAGTACTTC. This sequence encodes CASSQLEGTGYNEQYF. The chain uses TRBV14 and TRBJ2-7; 9 nucleotides line up with TRBD1. Per germline, CDR1 SGHDN and CDR2 FVKESK. The CDR3 loop spans 16 amino acids. The ends lost 2 bases at V and 5 bases at J; junction bases unmatched: 10.

As for this clone: Other DNA sequences in this specimen translate into the identical CDR3. CDR3 sequence: CASSLGQGGQPQHF. DNA for the CDR3: TGTGCCAGCTCACTAGGACAGGGTGGTCAGCCCCAGCATTTT. The V call is TRBV18, the J call TRBJ1-5; TRBD1 matches at 8 bases. After removal of 4 bases from V and 6 bases from J, the junction contained 5 bases not matched to a gene. Germline CDR1 KGHSH, CDR2 LQKENI. CDR3 length equals 14 residues.

This chain uses TRBV25-1 with TRBJ2-4; D possibly corresponds to TRBD2 (5 bases). V was shortened by 3 bases and J by 12 bases, with 15 bases between the two germline ends. This CDR3 is built from 13 residues. Germline V gives CDR1 MGHDK, CDR2 SYGVNS. In nucleotides, the CDR3 is TGTGCCAGCAGTGACGCCGGAGCGGCGACTCAGTACTTC. It specifies CASSDAGAATQYF.

The chain is built from TRBV5-4 and TRBJ2-3; D possibly matches TRBD1 or TRBD2 (5 bases each). Germline lookup yields CDR1 SGHNT and CDR2 YYREEE (reference sequence). V was cut by 4 bases and J by 6 bases, with 12 bases left in between. This CDR3 spans 13 amino acids. The CDR3 sequence: CASSRDAGDTQYF. Here the CDR3 DNA reads TGTGCCAGCAGCCGGGACGCCGGGGATACGCAGTATTTT.

V and J are TRBV7-2 and TRBJ2-5; D gene uncertain. Germline V gives CDR1 SGHTA, CDR2 FQGNSA. CDR3 length: 17 residues. The V gene lost 1 base and the J gene lost 5 bases, with 20 bases spanning the gap. In DNA form, the CDR3 reads TGTGCCAGCAGCTTAGGTACTACCGCGCCGACGGGCGAGACCCAGTACTTC. Protein sequence: CASSLGTTAPTGETQYF.

The chain employs TRBV6-5 and TRBJ1-2; perhaps TRBD1 as D (5 bases). The V end lost 6 bases, the J end lost 6 bases, and 14 bases lay between the germline ends. This CDR3 is 13 amino acids long. Germline CDR1 and CDR2: MNHEY and SVGAGI. CDR3: CASSPDWGNGYTF. DNA of the CDR3: TGTGCCAGCAGCCCCGATTGGGGGAATGGCTACACCTTC.

The chain combines TRBV7-9 with TRBJ2-3; D remains ambiguous. The CDR3 sequence is 10 residues long. The germline V and J ends were trimmed by 5 bases and 10 bases, with 7 bases remaining between them. Germline-derived CDR1 and CDR2 are SEHNR and FQNEAQ (reference sequence). This CDR3 is CASSQRAQYF. The CDR3 DNA follows: TGTGCCAGCAGCCAAAGAGCGCAGTATTTT.

This chain joins TRBV10-3 and TRBJ2-1; 10 bases match TRBD1. CDR1 and CDR2 from the germline V gene are ENHRY and SYGVKD. This CDR3 region has 15 residues. The ends lost 5 bases at V and 6 bases at J; junction bases unmatched: 7. The CDR3 DNA sequence: TGTGCCATCAGTTCCCCGACAGGGGGCCTCAATGAGCAGTTCTTC. Protein: CAISSPTGGLNEQFF.

V usage is TRBV19 and J usage is TRBJ2-7, with D perhaps given as TRBD1 or TRBD2 (5 bases each). V lost 7 bases and J 2 bases, leaving 12 bases between the germline ends. In germline, CDR1 is LNHDA, CDR2 SQIVND (reference sequence). The CDR3 has 13 residues. CDR3 in amino acids: CASNPGPTYEQYF. In DNA, the CDR3 is TGTGCCAGTAACCCGGGACCTACCTACGAGCAGTACTTC.

The V and J genes are TRBV28 and TRBJ2-3; TRBD2 agrees at 12 bases. V gave up 7 bases and J gave up 5 bases; unmatched junction bases: 10. The CDR3 extends over 16 amino acids. Germline V lookup: CDR1 MDHEN, CDR2 SYDVKM. CDR3 in DNA: TGTGCCAGCAACCGCCATCTAGCGGGGGGGAGAGATACGCAGTATTTT. Protein: CASNRHLAGGRDTQYF.

V usage is TRBV5-6 and J usage is TRBJ2-7; perhaps D is TRBD1 or TRBD2 (6 bases each). Trimming cost V 3 bases and J 1 base, with 11 bases left between them. This CDR3 is built from 14 residues. Looked up from germline, CDR1 is SGHDT and CDR2 is YYEEEE. CDR3 in DNA: TGTGCCAGCAGCTCAGGGGCGGGGTCCTACGAGCAGTACTTC. This translates into CASSSGAGSYEQYF.

The V gene is TRBV4-3, the J gene TRBJ2-3, with 10 bases lining up with TRBD2. Germline V CDR1 and CDR2: LGHNA, YSLEER. CDR3 size: 18 residues. The junction had 13 bases not matched to a gene; V was cut back by 1 base and J by 6 bases. Here the CDR3 DNA reads TGCGCCAGCAGCCAAGTACCTCAACTAGCGGGGCTAGCCGATACGCAGTATTTT. It specifies CASSQVPQLAGLADTQYF.

This clone was recorded only once. This chain's CDR3 is CASSPYGGGEGETQYF. The CDR3 DNA sequence: TGTGCCAGCAGCCCTTACGGGGGAGGGGAGGGAGAGACCCAGTACTTC. V and J are TRBV7-7 and TRBJ2-5; the match to TRBD2 covers 7 bases. V shed 5 bases, J shed 4 bases, and the junction held 13 bases outside the gene matches. Germline CDR1 and CDR2: SSHAT and FNYEAQ (reference sequence). The CDR3 runs to 16 residues.

The chain combines TRBV11-2 with TRBJ1-2; tentative D call: TRBD1 (6 bases). CDR3 length equals 16 residues. Germline assignment: CDR1 SGHAT and CDR2 FQNNGV. Trimming took 5 bases from V and 4 from J, leaving 20 bases between them. The DNA of the CDR3 is TGTGCCAGCAGCCCCCTTTGGGGGGCGCTGGGCTATGGCTACACCTTC. Its translation: CASSPLWGALGYGYTF.

This clone was seen a handful of times. This chain joins TRBV7-2 and TRBJ2-2; TRBD1 matches at 9 bases. CDR1 is SGHTA and CDR2 is FQGNSA in the germline V gene. The CDR3 spans 17 residues. J was trimmed by 6 bases and V by 4 bases; bases with no gene match: 12. The CDR3 reads CASSSAPGTGRAGELFF. DNA for the CDR3: TGTGCCAGCAGCTCCGCGCCGGGGACAGGGAGGGCCGGGGAGCTGTTTTTT.

CDR3 DNA: TGTGCCAGCAGTTTCCGGACTAACTATGGCTACACCTTC. It encodes CASSFRTNYGYTF. This chain joins TRBV28 and TRBJ1-2; D is unclear. The germline CDR1 and CDR2 sequences are MDHEN and SYDVKM. The germline V and J ends were trimmed by 3 bases and 0 bases, with 5 bases remaining between them. The CDR3 spans 13 residues.

The chain joins TRBV15 to TRBJ2-1; tentatively, D is TRBD1 (5 bases). The CDR3 extends over 17 amino acids. Germline V gene lookup returns CDR1 LNHNV and CDR2 YYDKDF (reference sequence). Trimming took off 1 base at V and 3 bases at J, with 16 bases between the two ends. The CDR3 DNA reads TGTGCCACCAGCAGAGTTGTTGGCAGGGTAAACTACAATGAGCAGTTCTTC. It yields the protein CATSRVVGRVNYNEQFF.

Of note for this clone: This sample also contains other DNA sequences that code for the same CDR3. The chain combines TRBV6-6 with TRBJ1-5; D gene uncertain. V lost 6 bases and J 0 bases, leaving 3 bases between the germline ends. Germline V gives CDR1 MNHNY, CDR2 SVGAGI (reference sequence). There are 12 residues in the CDR3. The CDR3 loop is CASRDSNQPQHF. CDR3 coding DNA: TGTGCCAGCAGGGATAGCAATCAGCCCCAGCATTTT.

The chain links TRBV3-1 (or the pseudogene TRBV3-2) to TRBJ1-4, with 8 bases identical to TRBD1. CDR1 is LGHDT, CDR2 YNNKEL, per germline (reference sequence). This CDR3 has 14 amino acids. Unmatched junction bases numbered 2, after V lost 4 bases and J lost 4 bases. The CDR3 sequence is CASSPDRVNEKLFF. The CDR3 nucleotides read TGTGCCAGCAGCCCGGACAGGGTTAATGAAAAACTGTTTTTT.

CDR3: CASSPKGNQPQHF. CDR3 nucleotides: TGTGCCAGCTCCCCGAAAGGCAATCAGCCCCAGCATTTT. This rearrangement joins TRBV6-4 to TRBJ1-5; D unclear. Trimming cost V 8 bases and J 2 bases, with 10 bases left between them. The CDR3 covers 13 residues. Per germline, CDR1 MRHNA and CDR2 SNTAGT.

The rearrangement links TRBV5-4 to TRBJ2-5; no definite D call. CDR3 size: 14 residues. V was cut by 5 bases and J by 2 bases, with 13 bases left in between. Looked up from germline, CDR1 is SGHNT and CDR2 is YYREEE (reference sequence). CDR3 coding DNA: TGTGCCAGCAGTCCCGGACGGAAACAAGAGACCCAGTACTTC. This translates into CASSPGRKQETQYF. Combining the CDR3 with reference TRBV5-4 and TRBJ2-5 gives the whole variable domain ETGVTQSPTHLIKTRGQQVTLRCSSQSGHNTVSWYQQALGQGPQFIFQYYREEENGRGNFPPRFSGLQFPNYSSELNVNALELDDSALYLCASSPGRKQETQYFGPGTRLLVL.

The chain joins TRBV12-3 or TRBV12-4 to TRBJ2-5; D perhaps matches TRBD2 (7 bases). This CDR3 has 13 amino acids. V was cut by 8 bases and J by 2 bases, with 12 bases left in between. The CDR3 nucleotides read TGTGCCAGCCGGGGGGCGATACAAGAGACCCAGTACTTC. Translation gives CASRGAIQETQYF.

J is TRBJ2-6 and V is TRBV6-5, with D unresolved. Germline V gene lookup returns CDR1 MNHEY and CDR2 SVGAGI. The CDR3 spans 16 residues. Trimming removed 0 bases from V and 0 bases from J, with 6 bases in between. CDR3 nucleotides: TGTGCCAGCAGTTACTCACTCAACTCTGGGGCCAACGTCCTGACTTTC. It specifies CASSYSLNSGANVLTF.

The J gene is TRBJ2-5, the V gene TRBV7-2; 10 bases are shared with TRBD1. The germline V gene encodes CDR1 SGHTA and CDR2 FQGNSA. The CDR3 consists of 14 residues. V lost 4 bases and J lost 5; bases outside the gene matches: 4. Here the CDR3 reads CASSWGTGDETQYF. The CDR3 nucleotides are TGTGCCAGCAGCTGGGGGACAGGGGACGAGACCCAGTACTTC.

This sequence joins TRBV21-1 and TRBJ1-2. TRBV21-1 is recorded as a pseudogene. The CDR3 length is 17 residues. Written as DNA, the CDR3 is TGTGCCAGCAGCATGCCCTGCCAGATACCTAATAACTATGGCTACACCTTC. Protein sequence: CASSMPCQIPNNYGYTF.